This T cell receptor (beta chain) was sequenced for a study of blood T cell repertoires in COVID-19 (dated by TCRdb to about 2020). Broadly, across the study: Collaborator samples came from the United States, Italy and Spain and covered acute and convalescent phases of COVID-19. The material from the prospective study consisted of cDNA or gDNA derived from T cells, B-cell-depleted T cells, or PBMCs. Subjects who had been exposed to COVID-19, were actively infected with it, or had recovered from it provided the deeply sampled blood TCRbeta repertoires that made up the dataset. The repertoires were released in a freely available public database intended as a resource for research on the immune response to SARS-CoV-2. The samples were drawn from two sources: the first 160 participants of the ongoing ImmuneRACE study, and over 950 subjects contributed by 6 global collaborators. Nearly every sample came with metadata listing a de-identified subject ID, COVID-19 status, age in years and sex. Where available, HLA class I and class II types were obtained from metadata supplied by the sample provider rather than from assay-based typing.

Note on this clone: Its antigen target is currently unknown. There are no base qualities to consult, and no much larger clone falls within one base.

Broad study findings and their caveats: Clinical and demographic metadata were provided uncurated, with the amount varying by source and participant.

TCRbeta CDR3 regions were amplified from genomic DNA by means of the immunoSEQ Assay, a bias-controlled multiplex PCR. The paper's data handling went like this. Within the assay, amplification of reference gene primers was used to estimate how many nucleated cells each sample contained. To quantify the absolute abundance of each unique TCRbeta CDR3 rearrangement, sequence reads were collapsed and filtered. For each sample, productive Simpson clonality was calculated by taking the square root of Simpson's diversity index across productive rearrangements. TCRdb retrieved this table from immuneACCESS and kept in-frame rearrangements only. Not all clones are present; in checked studies, unresolved V genes account for under half, and no reason is known for the remainder. For V, J and clone size, that table is used; D and trimming come from the DNA. This sample gives tens of thousands of clones in total; roughly 88% of them show up just once. Around 26% of the sample belongs to the ten largest clones.

V was cut back by 0 bases and J by 7 bases, leaving a gap of 11 bases between them. Including cysteine and phenylalanine, the CDR3 has 14 amino acids. Only CDR3 DNA remains: 42 bases, in frame from the first base. In the germline V gene, CDR1 corresponds to SGDLS and CDR2 to YYNGEE. Collaborating institutions collected whole blood in K2EDTA tubes following their own protocols. Collaborator samples were shipped for TCRbeta analysis as frozen whole blood, isolated PBMCs, or DNA extracted from either sample type. The receptor comes from a man aged 50-59 years with active or convalescent COVID-19. This sequence uses TRBV9 and TRBJ1-3; the D gene lacks a confident call. Sequenced input: peripheral blood. CDR3 protein: CASSVDYLGNTIYF. The base sequence is TGTGCCAGCAGCGTAGACTACCTTGGGAACACCATATATTTT.